The 14 T cell receptor beta chains listed next were all sequenced from one sample in a study of blood T cells in healthy people across ages (dated by TCRdb to about 2015). Preparation of the library involved 5' RACE. The sample was run on an Illumina HiSeq 2500. The second PCR ran for about 7 to 11 cycles and used a J-beta primer mix along with a sample-barcoded 5' primer. TCRdb took the public reads, trimmed them with fastp at Q25, ran MiXCR for clone calling and kept in-frame beta chains. Entries that share a CDR3 protein sequence are merged under the most common genes and DNA. The table for this sample lists roughly 1,500,000 distinct CDR3 sequences; 42% of them were counted only once. Roughly 7.9% of the sample is in the top ten clones. Sequences were obtained from blood. Receptors originate from a woman between 18 and 30 years old in good health.

The chain combines TRBV12-3 or TRBV12-4 with TRBJ1-1, with D maybe TRBD1 (5 bases). The CDR3 spans 12 residues. With 6 bases removed from V and 7 bases from J, the gap between germline ends came to 12 bases. The CDR3 sequence is CASSPRGLEAFF. The CDR3 DNA reads as TGTGCCAGCAGCCCGCGGGGACTTGAAGCTTTCTTT.

The rearrangement links TRBV4-1 to TRBJ2-1; D not certain. The ends were cut back, 4 bases at V and 9 bases at J, with 22 bases in the middle. The CDR3 loop spans 16 amino acids. Germline assignment: CDR1 MGHRA and CDR2 YSYEKL. For the CDR3, the DNA is TGCGCCAGCAGCCCCCACGGCACGGCGGTGGCGAGTGAGCAGTTCTTC. This codes for CASSPHGTAVASEQFF.

The V call is TRBV20-1, the J call TRBJ2-7, with 7 bases matching TRBD1. Unmatched junction bases numbered 12, after V lost 5 bases and J lost 2 bases. The CDR3 covers 15 residues. Germline V gene lookup returns CDR1 DFQATT and CDR2 SNEGSKA (reference sequence). The CDR3, as DNA: TGCAGTGCTCCTGAGAGGGGGCAGGGTCCCTACGAGCAGTACTTC. Amino acid sequence: CSAPERGQGPYEQYF.

The CDR3 DNA follows: TGTGCCAGCAGTCCAGCGGGGGAAGACTACAATGAGCAGTTCTTC. It yields the protein CASSPAGEDYNEQFF. The chain uses TRBV6-6 and TRBJ2-1; TRBD2 matches at 8 bases. Germline CDR1 and CDR2: MNHNY and SVGAGI (reference sequence). The V and J ends lost 5 bases and 3 bases, in that order; junction bases with no gene match: 6. This CDR3 is 15 amino acids long.

This clonotype has just one count. V and J are TRBV2 and TRBJ2-4; the D is unclear. Looked up from germline, CDR1 is SNHLY and CDR2 is FYNNEI. CDR3 length equals 14 residues. Trimming removed 3 bases from V and 3 bases from J, with 9 bases in between. In DNA, the CDR3 is TGTGCCAGCAGTGAGTGGGCCGGCAAAAACATTCAGTACTTC. Translating it yields CASSEWAGKNIQYF.

The chain combines TRBV11-1 with TRBJ2-7; unclear D gene. The CDR3 consists of 12 residues. Germline CDR1 is SGHAT and CDR2 is FQDESV (reference sequence). Trimming left V 5 bases short and J 6 bases short, with 11 bases between. The CDR3 sequence: CASSQTWPEQYF. DNA of the CDR3: TGTGCCAGCAGCCAGACTTGGCCCGAGCAGTACTTC. The full variable domain, completed using reference TRBV11-1 and TRBJ2-7, is EAEVAQSPRYKITEKSQAVAFWCDPISGHATLYWYRQILGQGPELLVQFQDESVVDDSQLPKDRFSAERLKGVDSTLKIQPAELGDSAMYLCASSQTWPEQYFGPGTRLTVT.

V gene TRBV4-1 combines with J gene TRBJ2-7; 8 nucleotides match TRBD2. Trimming removed 1 base from V and 3 bases from J; junction bases left unmatched: 8. The length of the CDR3 is 16 residues. Looked up from germline, CDR1 is MGHRA and CDR2 is YSYEKL. CDR3 sequence (DNA): TGCGCCAGCAGCCAAGGCACTAGCGGAGCGTACTACGAGCAGTACTTC. Residues: CASSQGTSGAYYEQYF.

This clonotype was detected only a few times. This chain connects TRBV6-6 to TRBJ1-4; D remains ambiguous. Trimming removed 7 bases from V and 4 bases from J, with 16 bases in between. This CDR3 has 15 residues. CDR1 is MNHNY and CDR2 is SVGAGI in the germline V gene (reference sequence). The DNA for the CDR3 is TGTGCCAGCAAGTATCGCGGACGCAGTAATGAAAAACTGTTTTTT. Protein product: CASKYRGRSNEKLFF.

This clonotype was seen a few times. The chain joins TRBV11-2 to TRBJ2-3, with 8 bases identical to TRBD2. The CDR3 has 15 amino acids. Germline V gene sequence: CDR1 SGHAT, CDR2 FQNNGV. J lost 6 bases, V lost 5 bases, and 10 bases had no gene match. CDR3: CASSNGLARMDTQYF. CDR3 nucleotides: TGTGCCAGCAGCAATGGACTAGCTCGTATGGATACGCAGTATTTT.

This rearrangement joins TRBV27 to TRBJ2-1; TRBD1 aligns across 7 bases. The CDR3 has 16 residues. V shed 6 bases and J 0 bases; nucleotides not matched to a gene: 8. Looked up from germline, CDR1 is MNHEY and CDR2 is SMNVEV (reference sequence). The CDR3 DNA is TGTGCCAGCAGGGAACAGGGGTCCTTCTCCTACAATGAGCAGTTCTTC. Residues: CASREQGSFSYNEQFF.

Notes on this clonotype: One junction end disagrees with the germline gene, perhaps due to a read error. The chain uses TRBV9 and TRBJ2-4, with D possibly TRBD2 on 6 matching bases. This CDR3 contains 12 residues. Germline CDR1 SGDLS, CDR2 YYNGEE. The CDR3 region has the DNA TGTGTCAGCAGCGTAGCGGAAAACATTCAGTACTTC. This sequence encodes CVSSVAENIQYF.

This clonotype was observed a handful of times. This chain connects TRBV29-1 to TRBJ2-7; TRBD2 aligns across 10 bases. V trimming: 5 bases; J trimming: 5 bases; junction bases outside the gene matches: 9. The CDR3 covers 14 residues. CDR1 is SQVTM, CDR2 ANQGSEA, per germline. DNA for the CDR3: TGCAGCGTTAGAACTAGCGGGGCTTGTCACGAGCAGTACTTC. Encoded protein: CSVRTSGACHEQYF.

About this clonotype itself: Germline and junction disagree at one end, which may indicate a read error. The chain links TRBV7-2 to TRBJ2-1, with 10 bases matching TRBD2. The CDR3 runs 19 residues. Germline CDR1 reads SGHTA; CDR2 reads FQGNSA. CDR3 coding DNA: TGTGTCAGCAGGTCACCGGGACTAGCGAGGGGAAGCTCCTACAATGAGCAGTTCTTC. Amino acids: CVSRSPGLARGSSYNEQFF.

This clonotype was seen more than once but under ten times. The rearrangement links TRBV20-1 to TRBJ2-2, with a possible D match to TRBD2 (5 bases). CDR3 length: 13 amino acids. The V end was cut by 1 base, the J end by 5 bases, with 8 bases between. From germline, CDR1 is DFQATT and CDR2 SNEGSKA (reference sequence). Written as DNA, the CDR3 is TGCAGTGCTAGAGGGACTGGAACCGGGGAGCTGTTTTTT. Residues: CSARGTGTGELFF.